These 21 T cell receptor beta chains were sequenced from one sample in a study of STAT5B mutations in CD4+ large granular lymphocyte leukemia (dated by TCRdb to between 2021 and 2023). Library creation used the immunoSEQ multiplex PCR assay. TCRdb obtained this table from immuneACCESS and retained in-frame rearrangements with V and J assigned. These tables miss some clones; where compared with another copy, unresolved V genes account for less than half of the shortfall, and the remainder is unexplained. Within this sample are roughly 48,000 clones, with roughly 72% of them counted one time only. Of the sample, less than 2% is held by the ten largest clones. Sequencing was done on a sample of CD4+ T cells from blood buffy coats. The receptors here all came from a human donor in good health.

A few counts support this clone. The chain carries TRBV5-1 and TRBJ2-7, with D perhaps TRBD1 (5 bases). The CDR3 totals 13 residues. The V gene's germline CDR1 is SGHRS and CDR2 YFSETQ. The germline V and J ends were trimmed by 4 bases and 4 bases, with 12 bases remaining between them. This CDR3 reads CASSGAAQYEQYF. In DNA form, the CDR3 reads TGCGCCAGCAGCGGGGCAGCACAGTACGAGCAGTACTTC. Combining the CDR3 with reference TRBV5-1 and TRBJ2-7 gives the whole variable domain KAGVTQTPRYLIKTRGQQVTLSCSPISGHRSVSWYQQTPGQGLQFLFEYFSETQRNKGNFPGRFSGRQFSNSRSEMNVSTLELGDSALYLCASSGAAQYEQYFGPGTRLTVT.

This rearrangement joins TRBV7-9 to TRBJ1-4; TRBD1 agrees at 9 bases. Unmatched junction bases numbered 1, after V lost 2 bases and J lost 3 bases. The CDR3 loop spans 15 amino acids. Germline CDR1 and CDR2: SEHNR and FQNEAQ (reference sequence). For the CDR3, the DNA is TGTGCCAGCAGCTTAAGGACAGGGGCTAATGAAAAACTGTTTTTT. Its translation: CASSLRTGANEKLFF. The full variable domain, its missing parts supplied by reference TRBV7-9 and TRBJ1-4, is DTGVSQNPRHKITKRGQNVTFRCDPISEHNRLYWYRQTLGQGPEFLTYFQNEAQLEKSRLLSDRFSAERPKGSFSTLEIQRTEQGDSAMYLCASSLRTGANEKLFFGSGTQLSVL.

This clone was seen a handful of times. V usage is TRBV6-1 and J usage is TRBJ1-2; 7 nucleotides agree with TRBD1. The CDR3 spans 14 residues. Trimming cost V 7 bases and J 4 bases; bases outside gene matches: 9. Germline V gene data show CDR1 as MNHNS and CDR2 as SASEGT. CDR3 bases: TGTGCCAGCACCGCCGACAGGGATGGCTATGGCTACACCTTC. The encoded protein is CASTADRDGYGYTF.

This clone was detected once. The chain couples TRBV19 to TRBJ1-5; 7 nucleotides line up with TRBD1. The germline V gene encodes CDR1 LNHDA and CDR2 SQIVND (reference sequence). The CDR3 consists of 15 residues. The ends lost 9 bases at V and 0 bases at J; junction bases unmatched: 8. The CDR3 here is CASCTTGNSNQPQHF. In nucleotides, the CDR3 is TGTGCCAGCTGCACGACAGGGAATAGCAATCAGCCCCAGCATTTT.

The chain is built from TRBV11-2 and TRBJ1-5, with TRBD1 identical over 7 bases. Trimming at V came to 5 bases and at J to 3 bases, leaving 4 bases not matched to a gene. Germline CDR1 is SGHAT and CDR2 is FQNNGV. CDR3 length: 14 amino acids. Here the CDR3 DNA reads TGTGCCAGCAGCGCAGGGACAGCCAATCAGCCCCAGCATTTT. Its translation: CASSAGTANQPQHF.

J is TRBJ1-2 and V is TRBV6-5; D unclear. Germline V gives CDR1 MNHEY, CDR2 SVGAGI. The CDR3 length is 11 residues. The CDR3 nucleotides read TGTTTCATGGGCAGAAACTATGGCTACACCTTC. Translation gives CFMGRNYGYTF.

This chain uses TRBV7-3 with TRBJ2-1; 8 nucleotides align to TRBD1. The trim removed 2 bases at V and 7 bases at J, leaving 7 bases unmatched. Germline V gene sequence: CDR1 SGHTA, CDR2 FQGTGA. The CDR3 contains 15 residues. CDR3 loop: CASSLYATGVNEQFF. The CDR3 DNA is TGTGCCAGCAGCTTATACGCGACAGGGGTGAATGAGCAGTTCTTC. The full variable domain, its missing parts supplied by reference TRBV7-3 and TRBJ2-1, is GAGVSQTPSNKVTEKGKYVELRCDPISGHTALYWYRQSLGQGPEFLIYFQGTGAADDSGLPNDRFFAVRPEGSVSTLKIQRTERGDSAVYLCASSLYATGVNEQFFGPGTRLTVL.

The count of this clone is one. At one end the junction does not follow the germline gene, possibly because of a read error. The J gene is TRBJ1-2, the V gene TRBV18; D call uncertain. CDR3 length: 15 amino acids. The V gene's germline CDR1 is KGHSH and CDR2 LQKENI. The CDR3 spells CASSAYSPREYGCTF. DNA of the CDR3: TGTGCCAGCTCAGCATACTCCCCGAGAGAATATGGCTGCACCTTC.

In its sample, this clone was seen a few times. CDR3 in amino acids: CASSRARGSPLHF. CDR3 in DNA: TGTGCCAGCAGCCGGGCCAGGGGTTCACCCCTCCACTTT. The chain combines TRBV6-5 with TRBJ1-6, with D possibly being TRBD1 (6 bases). Deletions cut 6 bases from V and 9 bases from J, with 12 bases between. Germline-derived CDR1 and CDR2 are MNHEY and SVGAGI. The CDR3 contains 13 residues.

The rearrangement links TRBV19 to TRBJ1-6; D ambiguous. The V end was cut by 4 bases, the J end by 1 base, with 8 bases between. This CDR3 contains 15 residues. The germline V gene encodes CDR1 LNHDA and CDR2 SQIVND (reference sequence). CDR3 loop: CASSTGESYNSPLHF. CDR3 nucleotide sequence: TGTGCCAGTAGTACCGGAGAGTCCTATAATTCACCCCTCCACTTT.

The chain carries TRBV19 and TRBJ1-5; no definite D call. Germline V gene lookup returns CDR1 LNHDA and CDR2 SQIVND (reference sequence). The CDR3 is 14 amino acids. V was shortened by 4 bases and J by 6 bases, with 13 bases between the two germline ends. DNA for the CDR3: TGTGCCAGTAGTACGTCAGGTGGGCGTCAGCCCCAGCATTTT. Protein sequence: CASSTSGGRQPQHF.

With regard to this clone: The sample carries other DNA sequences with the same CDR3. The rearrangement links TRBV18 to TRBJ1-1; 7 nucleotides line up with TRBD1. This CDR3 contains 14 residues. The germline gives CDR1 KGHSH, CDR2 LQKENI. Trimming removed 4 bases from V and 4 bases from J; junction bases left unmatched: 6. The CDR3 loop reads CASSLRGRGTEAFF. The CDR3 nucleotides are TGTGCCAGCTCACTAAGGGGGCGCGGCACTGAAGCTTTCTTT.

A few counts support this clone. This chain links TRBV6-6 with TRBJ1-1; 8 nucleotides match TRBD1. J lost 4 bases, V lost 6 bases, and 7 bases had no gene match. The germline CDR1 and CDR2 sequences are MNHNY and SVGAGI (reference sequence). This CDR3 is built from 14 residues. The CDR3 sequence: CASSIQGEGTEAFF. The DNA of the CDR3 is TGTGCCAGCAGCATACAGGGGGAGGGCACTGAAGCTTTCTTT.

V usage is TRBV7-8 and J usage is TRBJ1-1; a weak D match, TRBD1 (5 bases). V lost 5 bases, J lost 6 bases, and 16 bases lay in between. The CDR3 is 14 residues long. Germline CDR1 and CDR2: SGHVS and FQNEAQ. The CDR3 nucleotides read TGTGCCAGCAGCGCGGGGCGGTCCGTCGCTGAAGCTTTCTTT. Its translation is CASSAGRSVAEAFF.

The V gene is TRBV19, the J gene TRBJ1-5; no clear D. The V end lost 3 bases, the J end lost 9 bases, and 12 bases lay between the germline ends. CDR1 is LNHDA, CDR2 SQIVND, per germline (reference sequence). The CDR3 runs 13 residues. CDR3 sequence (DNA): TGTGCCAGTAGTATCAGTCGGGATGGGCCCCAGCATTTT. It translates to CASSISRDGPQHF.

CDR3 sequence: CASSQGEDYGYTF. The DNA for the CDR3 is TGTGCCAGCTCACAGGGGGAGGACTATGGCTACACCTTC. The chain recombines TRBV18 with TRBJ1-2; TRBD1 is a possible D gene (6 bases). Germline V gene lookup returns CDR1 KGHSH and CDR2 LQKENI. V dropped 4 bases and J dropped 3 bases, with 9 bases sitting between them. This CDR3 contains 13 residues.

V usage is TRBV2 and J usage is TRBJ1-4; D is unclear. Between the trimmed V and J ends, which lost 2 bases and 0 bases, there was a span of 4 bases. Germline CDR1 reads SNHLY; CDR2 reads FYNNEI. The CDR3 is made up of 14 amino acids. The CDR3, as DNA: TGTGCCAGCAGTGAAAAGTCAACTAATGAAAAACTGTTTTTT. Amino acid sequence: CASSEKSTNEKLFF.

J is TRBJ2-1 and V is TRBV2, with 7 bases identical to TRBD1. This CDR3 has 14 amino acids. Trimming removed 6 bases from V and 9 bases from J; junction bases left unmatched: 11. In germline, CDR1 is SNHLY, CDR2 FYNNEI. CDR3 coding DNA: TGTGCCAGCAGCCGTCAGGGGGACGGCACTGAGCAGTTCTTC. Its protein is CASSRQGDGTEQFF.

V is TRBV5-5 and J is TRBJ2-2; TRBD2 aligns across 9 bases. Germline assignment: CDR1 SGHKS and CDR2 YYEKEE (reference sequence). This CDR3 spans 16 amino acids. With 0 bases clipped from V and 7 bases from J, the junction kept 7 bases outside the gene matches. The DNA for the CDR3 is TGTGCCAGCAGCTTGGCCCCAGCGGGGGGTGGCGGGGAGCTGTTTTTT. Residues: CASSLAPAGGGGELFF. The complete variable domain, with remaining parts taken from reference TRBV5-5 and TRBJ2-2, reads DAGVTQSPTHLIKTRGQQVTLRCSPISGHKSVSWYQQVLGQGPQFIFQYYEKEERGRGNFPDRFSARQFPNYSSELNVNALLLGDSALYLCASSLAPAGGGGELFFGEGSRLTVL.

CDR3 DNA sequence: TGTGCCAGCAGCCAAGATCAGGGAGATTACAATGAGCAGTTCTTC. It specifies CASSQDQGDYNEQFF. V gene TRBV4-2 combines with J gene TRBJ2-1; TRBD1 or TRBD2 may be the D gene (5 bases each). Between the trimmed V and J ends, which lost 0 bases and 4 bases, there was a span of 10 bases. Germline V gene lookup returns CDR1 LGHNA and CDR2 YNFKEQ. This CDR3 has 15 amino acids.

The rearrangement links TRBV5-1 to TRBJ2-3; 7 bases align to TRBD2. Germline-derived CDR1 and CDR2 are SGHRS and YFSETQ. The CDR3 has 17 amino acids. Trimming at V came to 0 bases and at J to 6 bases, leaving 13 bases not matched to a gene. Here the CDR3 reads CASSLGGGLAVRDTQYF. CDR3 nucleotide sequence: TGCGCCAGCAGCTTGGGAGGAGGGCTAGCGGTGCGGGATACGCAGTATTTT. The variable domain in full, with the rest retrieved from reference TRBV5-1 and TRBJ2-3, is KAGVTQTPRYLIKTRGQQVTLSCSPISGHRSVSWYQQTPGQGLQFLFEYFSETQRNKGNFPGRFSGRQFSNSRSEMNVSTLELGDSALYLCASSLGGGLAVRDTQYFGPGTRLTVL.